This T cell receptor beta chain was found in a study of blood T cell repertoires in COVID-19. Measured with immunoSEQ multiplex PCR; TCRdb has only the in-frame clones, and not every one. The sample includes roughly 100,000 clones, roughly 90% of them seen just once. This CDR3 is built from 15 residues. Trimming removed 4 bases at V and 2 bases at J, with 13 bases between. Germline V lookup: CDR1 SGHRS, CDR2 YFSETQ. The sequence came from a human donor in a cohort sampled during active COVID-19. The sample taken for sequencing was peripheral blood. The J gene is TRBJ2-1, the V gene TRBV5-1, with D maybe TRBD1 (6 bases). Written as DNA, the CDR3 is TGCGCCAGCAGCCGTGATGACAGGACCTACAATGAGCAGTTCTTC. It is translated as CASSRDDRTYNEQFF.